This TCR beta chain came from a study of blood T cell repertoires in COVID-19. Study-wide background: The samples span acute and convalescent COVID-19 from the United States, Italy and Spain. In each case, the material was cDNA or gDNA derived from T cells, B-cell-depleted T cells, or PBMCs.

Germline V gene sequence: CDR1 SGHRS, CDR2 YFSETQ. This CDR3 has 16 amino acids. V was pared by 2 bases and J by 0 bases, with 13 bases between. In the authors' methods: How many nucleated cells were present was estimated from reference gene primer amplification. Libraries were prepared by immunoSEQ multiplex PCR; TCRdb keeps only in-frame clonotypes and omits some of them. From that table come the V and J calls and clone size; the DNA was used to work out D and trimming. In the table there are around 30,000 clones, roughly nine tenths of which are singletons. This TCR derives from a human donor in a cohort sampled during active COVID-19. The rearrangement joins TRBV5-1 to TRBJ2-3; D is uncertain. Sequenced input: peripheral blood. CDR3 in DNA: TGCGCCAGCAGCTTTTCACTAAGTCAGAGCACAGATACGCAGTATTTT. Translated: CASSFSLSQSTDTQYF.